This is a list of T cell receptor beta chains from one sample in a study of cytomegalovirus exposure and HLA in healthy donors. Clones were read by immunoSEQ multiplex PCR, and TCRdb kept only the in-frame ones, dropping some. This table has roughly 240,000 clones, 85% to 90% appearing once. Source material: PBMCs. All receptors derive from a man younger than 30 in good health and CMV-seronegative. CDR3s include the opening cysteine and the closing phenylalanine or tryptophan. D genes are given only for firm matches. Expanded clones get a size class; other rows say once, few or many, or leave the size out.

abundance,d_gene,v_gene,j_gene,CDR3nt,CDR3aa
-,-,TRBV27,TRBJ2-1,TGTGCCAGCAGTAGTGGGTTGAGGGAGCAGTTCTTC,CASSSGLREQFF
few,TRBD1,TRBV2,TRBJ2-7,TGTGCCAGCACCCCCGGGACAGGCGCCTACGAGCAGTACTTC,CASTPGTGAYEQYF
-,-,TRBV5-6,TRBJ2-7,TGTGCCAGCAGCTTGACAGGGACCGAGCAGTACTTC,CASSLTGTEQYF
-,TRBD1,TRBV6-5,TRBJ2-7,TGTGCCAGCAGCTCCGGGACAGACTCCTACGAGCAGTACTTC,CASSSGTDSYEQYF
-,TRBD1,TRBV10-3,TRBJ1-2,TGTGCCTCTACCGGGACAGATCTTTCTGGCTACACCTTC,CASTGTDLSGYTF
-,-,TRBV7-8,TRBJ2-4,TGTGCCAGCAGCTTAGCCCAGGGAACGGTCAAAAACATTCAGTACTTC,CASSLAQGTVKNIQYF
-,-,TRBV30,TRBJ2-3,TGTGCCTGGAGTGATCGGGATACGCAGTATTTT,CAWSDRDTQYF
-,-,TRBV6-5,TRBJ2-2,TGTGCCAGCAGTTACTCGAGGGTGGAGCTGTTTTTT,CASSYSRVELFF
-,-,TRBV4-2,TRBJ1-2,TGTGCCAGCAGCCAAGTAGTGGTCGGAGAGGGCTACACCTTC,CASSQVVVGEGYTF
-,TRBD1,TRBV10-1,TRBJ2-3,TGCGCCAGCCGTCCGGGACAGGGTACAGATACGCAGTATTTT,CASRPGQGTDTQYF
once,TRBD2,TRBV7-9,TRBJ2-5,TGTGCCAGCAGCCTACTAGCGGGAGGAGAGACCCAGTACTTC,CASSLLAGGETQYF
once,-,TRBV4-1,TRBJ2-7,TGCGCCAGCAGCCCAGGGGGGCTCGGGGAGCAGTACTTC,CASSPGGLGEQYF
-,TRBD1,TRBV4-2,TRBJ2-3,TGTGCCAGCAGACTCACTCCGGGACAGGGCACAGATACGCAGTATTTT,CASRLTPGQGTDTQYF
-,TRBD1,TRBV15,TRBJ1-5,TGTGCCACCAGCAGAGAAAGGACAGGGTATCAGCCCCAGCATTTT,CATSRERTGYQPQHF
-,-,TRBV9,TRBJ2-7,TGTGCCAGCAGCCTTACGACGGAGGTCGGAGAGCAGTACTTC,CASSLTTEVGEQYF
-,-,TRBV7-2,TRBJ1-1,TGTGCCAGCAGCTTAGACATGAACACTGAAGCTTTCTTT,CASSLDMNTEAFF
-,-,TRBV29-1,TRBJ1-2,TGCAGCGTTGCTGTAGGGGTGGGCTATGGCTACACCTTC,CSVAVGVGYGYTF
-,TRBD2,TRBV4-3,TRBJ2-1,TGCGCCAGCAGCCGGCTGCATTATCGGGCTAGCGGGACTCTCAAGAACTATGAGCAGTTCTTC,CASSRLHYRASGTLKNYEQFF
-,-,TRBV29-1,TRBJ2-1,TGCAGCGAACGAACAGACAATGAGCAGTTCTTC,CSERTDNEQFF
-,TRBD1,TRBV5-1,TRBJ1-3,TGCGCCAGCACCCCTTCCGGACAGGCGAACTCTGGAAACACCATATATTTT,CASTPSGQANSGNTIYF
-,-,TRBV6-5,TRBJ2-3,TGTGCCAGCACCCTGACTAGTGTGTTGGATACGCAGTATTTT,CASTLTSVLDTQYF
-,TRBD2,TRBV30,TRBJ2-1,TGTGCCTGGAACCCGGGACTAGCGGGAAATGAGCAGTTCTTC,CAWNPGLAGNEQFF
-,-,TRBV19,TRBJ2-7,TGTGCCAGTAGTAGCGCCTCCCTCTACGAGCAGTACTTC,CASSSASLYEQYF
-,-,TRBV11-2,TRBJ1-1,TGTGCCAGCAGCTTGAGGAACACTGAAGCTTTCTTT,CASSLRNTEAFF
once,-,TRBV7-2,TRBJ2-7,TGTGCCAGCAGCTTAGGCCCTCTGAAGGGGCTCTCCTACGAGCAGTACTTC,CASSLGPLKGLSYEQYF
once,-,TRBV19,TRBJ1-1,TGTGCCAGTAGCCTACTAGGGGCGGGAGAAGCTTTCTTT,CASSLLGAGEAFF
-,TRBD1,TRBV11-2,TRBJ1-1,TGTGCCAGCAGCTTAGGTACGACAGGGGCCACTGAAGCTTTCTTT,CASSLGTTGATEAFF
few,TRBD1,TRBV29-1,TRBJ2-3,TGCAGCGTCGGACAGGGTAGCACAGATACGCAGTATTTT,CSVGQGSTDTQYF
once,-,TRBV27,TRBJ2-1,TGTGCCAGCAGTTTATCTTGGAGGAATGAGCAGTTCTTC,CASSLSWRNEQFF
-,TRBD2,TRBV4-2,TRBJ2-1,TGTGCCAGCAGCCAAGAAAGAACTAGCGGGGTCAATGAGCAGTTCTTC,CASSQERTSGVNEQFF
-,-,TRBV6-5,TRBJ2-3,TGTGCCAGCAGTTATGAGAGCAGCGGGTCAGATACGCAGTATTTT,CASSYESSGSDTQYF
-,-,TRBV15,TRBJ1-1,TGTGCCACCAGCAGAGATCCTGGGCTGGCCACTGAAGCTTTCTTT,CATSRDPGLATEAFF
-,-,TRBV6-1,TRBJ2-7,TGTGCCGCCCGGGAGTGGATCACCTCCTACGAGCAGTACTTC,CAAREWITSYEQYF
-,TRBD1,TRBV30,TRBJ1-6,TGTGCCTGGAGCTTACAGGGGGGAATTAATTCACCCCTCCACTTT,CAWSLQGGINSPLHF
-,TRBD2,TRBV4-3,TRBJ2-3,TGCGCCAGCAGCCAAACTAGCGGGAGTGCGGTGTGGACAGATACGCAGTATTTT,CASSQTSGSAVWTDTQYF
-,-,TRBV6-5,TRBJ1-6,TGTGCCAGCAGTTACAGAAATTCGGGGAGATCACCCCTCCACTTT,CASSYRNSGRSPLHF
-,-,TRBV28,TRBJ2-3,TGTGCCAGCAGTTTCGTGAGCGGGTCAGATACGCAGTATTTT,CASSFVSGSDTQYF
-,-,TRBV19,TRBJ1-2,TGTGCCAGTAGTCCCACCCGGGGGGGTCAGGACACCTTC,CASSPTRGGQDTF
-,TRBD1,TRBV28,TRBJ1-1,TGTGCCAGCACCGACAGGGGGGCATATGCTGAAGCTTTCTTT,CASTDRGAYAEAFF
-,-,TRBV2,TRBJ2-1,TGTGCCAGCAGTGCTGCGGGCTACAATGAGCAGTTCTTC,CASSAAGYNEQFF
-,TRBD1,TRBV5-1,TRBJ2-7,TGCGCCAGCAGCGTACTAAAACCGGGACAGGTCACGTACGAGCAGTACTTC,CASSVLKPGQVTYEQYF
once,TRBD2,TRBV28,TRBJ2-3,TGTGCCAGCAGCCCGGGACTAGCGTCCGATACGCAGTATTTT,CASSPGLASDTQYF
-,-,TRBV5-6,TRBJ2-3,TGTGCCAGCAGCTTAGCAGGGACAGATACGCAGTATTTT,CASSLAGTDTQYF
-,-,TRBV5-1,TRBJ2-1,TGCGCCAGCAAGGACAGCCTAGAATACAATGAGCAGTTCTTC,CASKDSLEYNEQFF
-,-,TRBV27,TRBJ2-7,TGTGCCAGCAGTTTACTGGGGCCTTCCTACGAGCAGTACTTC,CASSLLGPSYEQYF
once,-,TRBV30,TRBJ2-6,TGTGCCGGCTCCACAGGGACCGGGGCCAACGTCCTGACTTTC,CAGSTGTGANVLTF
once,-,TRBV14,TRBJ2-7,TGTGCCAGCAGCCAAGCTCGCTACGAGCAGTACTTC,CASSQARYEQYF